Sequencing of this TCR beta chain was carried out in a study of regulatory T cells in long-lasting Graves disease. The wider study: Over 5 years on antithyroid drugs plus positive TSH receptor antibodies marked Graves' disease as persistent.

Note on this clonotype: Its antigen is still unknown.

General study points: TRBV28, TRBJ1-2 and TRBJ2-5 were segments that persistent disease favored.

Time point reported: persistent/refractory GD, antithyroid drugs over 5 years with positive TRAb. PBMC-derived RNA was used for the TCR library. For TCR beta, libraries came from iRepertoire HTBI primers and Arm-PCR of CDR3 regions. TCRdb analysed the multiplex PCR reads with MiXCR anew, one entry per CDR3 protein. The repertoire holds about 450,000 distinct CDR3 sequences, with around 22% as singletons. Trimming left V 4 bases short and J 2 bases short, with 7 bases between. CDR3 length equals 14 residues. In germline, CDR1 is KGHDR, CDR2 SFDVKD. Here the sequenced sample was peripheral blood mononuclear cells (PBMCs), taken when the disease was refractory, from a patient treated with antithyroid drugs. This chain joins TRBV24-1 and TRBJ2-2, with TRBD1 as a possible D gene (6 bases). This sequence originates from a female donor with Graves disease. The CDR3 DNA reads TGTGCCACCAGTGACAGGGGAAACACCGGGGAGCTGTTTTTT. Translation gives CATSDRGNTGELFF.